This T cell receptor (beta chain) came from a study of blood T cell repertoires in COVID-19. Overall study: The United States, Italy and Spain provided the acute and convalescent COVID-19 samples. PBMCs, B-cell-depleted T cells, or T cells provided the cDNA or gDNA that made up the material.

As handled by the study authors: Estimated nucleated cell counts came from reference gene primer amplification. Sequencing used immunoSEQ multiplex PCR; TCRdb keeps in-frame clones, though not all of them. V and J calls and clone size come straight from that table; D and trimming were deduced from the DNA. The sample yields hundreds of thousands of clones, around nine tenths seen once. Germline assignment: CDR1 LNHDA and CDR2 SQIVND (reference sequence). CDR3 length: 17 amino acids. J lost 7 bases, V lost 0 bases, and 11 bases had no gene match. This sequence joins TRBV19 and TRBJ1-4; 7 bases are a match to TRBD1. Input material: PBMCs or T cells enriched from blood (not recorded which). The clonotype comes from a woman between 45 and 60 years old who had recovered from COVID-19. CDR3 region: CASSIDSYTGVGEKLFF. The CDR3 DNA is TGTGCCAGTAGTATAGACTCCTATACAGGGGTGGGTGAAAAACTGTTTTTT.